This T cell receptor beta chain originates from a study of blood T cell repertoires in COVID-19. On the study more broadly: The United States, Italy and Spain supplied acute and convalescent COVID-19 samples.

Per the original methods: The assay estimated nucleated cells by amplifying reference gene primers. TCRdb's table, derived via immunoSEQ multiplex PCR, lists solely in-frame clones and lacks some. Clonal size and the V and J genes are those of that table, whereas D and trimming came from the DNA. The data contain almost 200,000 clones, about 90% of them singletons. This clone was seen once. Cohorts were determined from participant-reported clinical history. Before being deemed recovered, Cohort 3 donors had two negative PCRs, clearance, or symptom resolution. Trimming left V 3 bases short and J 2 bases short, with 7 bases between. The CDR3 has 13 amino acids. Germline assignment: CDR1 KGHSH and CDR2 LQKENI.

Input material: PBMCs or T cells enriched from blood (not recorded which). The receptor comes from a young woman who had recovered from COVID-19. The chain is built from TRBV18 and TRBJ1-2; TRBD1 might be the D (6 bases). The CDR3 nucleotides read TGTGCCAGCTCACCGGGGGCGAACTATGGCTACACCTTC. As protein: CASSPGANYGYTF.